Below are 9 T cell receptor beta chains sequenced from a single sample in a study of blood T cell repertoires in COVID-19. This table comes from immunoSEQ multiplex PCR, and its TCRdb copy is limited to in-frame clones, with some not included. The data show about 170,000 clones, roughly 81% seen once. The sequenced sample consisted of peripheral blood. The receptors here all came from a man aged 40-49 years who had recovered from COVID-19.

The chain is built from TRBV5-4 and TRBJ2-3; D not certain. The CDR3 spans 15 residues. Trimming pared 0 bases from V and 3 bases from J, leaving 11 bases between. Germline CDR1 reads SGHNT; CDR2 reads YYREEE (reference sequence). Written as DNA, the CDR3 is TGTGCCAGCAGCTTGGGTCTCTCGGTTACAGATACGCAGTATTTT. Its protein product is CASSLGLSVTDTQYF.

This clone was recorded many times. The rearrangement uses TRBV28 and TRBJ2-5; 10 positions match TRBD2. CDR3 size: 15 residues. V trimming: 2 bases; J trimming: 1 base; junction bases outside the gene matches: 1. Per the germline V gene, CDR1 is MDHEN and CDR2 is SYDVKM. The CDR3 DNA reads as TGTGCCAGCAGTTTAACTAGCGGGATCCAAGAGACCCAGTACTTC. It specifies CASSLTSGIQETQYF. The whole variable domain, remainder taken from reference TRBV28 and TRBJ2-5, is DVKVTQSSRYLVKRTGEKVFLECVQDMDHENMFWYRQDPGLGLRLIYFSYDVKMKEKGDIPEGYSVSREKKERFSLILESASTNQTSMYLCASSLTSGIQETQYFGPGTRLLVL.

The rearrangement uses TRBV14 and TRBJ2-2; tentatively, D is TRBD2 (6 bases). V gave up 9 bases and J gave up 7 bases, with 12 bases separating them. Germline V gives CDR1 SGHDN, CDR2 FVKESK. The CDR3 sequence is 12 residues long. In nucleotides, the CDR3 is TGTGCCAGTCGACTAGACGGCGGGGAGCTGTTTTTT. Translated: CASRLDGGELFF.

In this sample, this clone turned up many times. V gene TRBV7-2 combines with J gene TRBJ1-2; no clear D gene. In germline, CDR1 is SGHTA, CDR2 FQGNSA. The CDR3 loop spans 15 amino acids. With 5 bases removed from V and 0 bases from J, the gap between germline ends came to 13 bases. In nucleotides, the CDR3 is TGTGCCAGCAGCCAGCGGGAGGCAACTAACTATGGCTACACCTTC. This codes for CASSQREATNYGYTF.

The CDR3 DNA is TGTGCCAGCAGCCCCTGGTCGGGTGGCTACACCTTC. Protein: CASSPWSGGYTF. The J gene is TRBJ1-2, the V gene TRBV14, with D unresolved. V dropped 4 bases and J dropped 7 bases, with 10 bases sitting between them. CDR3 length: 12 amino acids. CDR1 is SGHDN and CDR2 is FVKESK in the germline V gene. The variable domain in full, with the rest retrieved from reference TRBV14 and TRBJ1-2, is EAGVTQFPSHSVIEKGQTVTLRCDPISGHDNLYWYRRVMGKEIKFLLHFVKESKQDESGMPNNRFLAERTGGTYSTLKVQPAELEDSGVYFCASSPWSGGYTFGSGTRLTVV.

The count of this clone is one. CDR3 residues: CASSRTSGVRDTQYF. The CDR3 nucleotides are TGTGCCAGCAGTAGGACTAGCGGGGTGAGGGATACGCAGTATTTT. The chain carries TRBV6-6 and TRBJ2-3; TRBD2 aligns across 12 bases. With 5 bases clipped from V and 6 bases from J, the junction kept 6 bases outside the gene matches. Germline assignment: CDR1 MNHNY and CDR2 SVGAGI (reference sequence). The CDR3 runs to 15 residues.

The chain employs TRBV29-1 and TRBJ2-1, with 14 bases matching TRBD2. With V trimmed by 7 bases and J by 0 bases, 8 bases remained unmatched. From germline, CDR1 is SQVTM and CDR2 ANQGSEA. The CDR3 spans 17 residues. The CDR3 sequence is CSAEGLAGARSYNEQFF. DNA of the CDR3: TGCAGCGCTGAGGGACTAGCGGGAGCCCGCTCCTACAATGAGCAGTTCTTC.

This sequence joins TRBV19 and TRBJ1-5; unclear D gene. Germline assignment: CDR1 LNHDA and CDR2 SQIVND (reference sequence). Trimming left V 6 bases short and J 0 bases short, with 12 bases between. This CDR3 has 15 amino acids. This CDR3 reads CASRPEAFSNQPQHF. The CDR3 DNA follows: TGTGCCAGTAGACCCGAAGCGTTTAGCAATCAGCCCCAGCATTTT.

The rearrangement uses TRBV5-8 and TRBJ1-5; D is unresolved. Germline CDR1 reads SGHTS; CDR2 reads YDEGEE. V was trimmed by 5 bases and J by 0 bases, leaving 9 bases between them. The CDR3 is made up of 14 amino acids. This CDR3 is CASRKRYSNQPQHF. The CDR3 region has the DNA TGTGCCAGCAGGAAGAGGTATAGCAATCAGCCCCAGCATTTT.